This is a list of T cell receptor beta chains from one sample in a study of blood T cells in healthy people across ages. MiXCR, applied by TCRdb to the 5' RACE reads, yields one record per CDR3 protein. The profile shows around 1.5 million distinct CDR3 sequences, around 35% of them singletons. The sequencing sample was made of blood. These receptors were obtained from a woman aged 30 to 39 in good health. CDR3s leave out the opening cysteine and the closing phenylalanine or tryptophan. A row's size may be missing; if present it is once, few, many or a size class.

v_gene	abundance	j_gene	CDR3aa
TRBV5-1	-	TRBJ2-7	ASSSAQGYSYEQY
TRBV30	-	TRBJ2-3	AWSVLPDTQY
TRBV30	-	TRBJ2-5	AWSVRVKETQY
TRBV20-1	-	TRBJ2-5	SASMSRGPTLETQY
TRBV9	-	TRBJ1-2	AGSVQAHGENEYGYT
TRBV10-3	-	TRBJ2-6	AIAGRDGYSGADVLT
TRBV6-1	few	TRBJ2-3	ASSGREVGLDTQY
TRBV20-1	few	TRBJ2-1	SADPGLGGLEQF
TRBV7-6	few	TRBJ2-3	ASTRGGEADTQY
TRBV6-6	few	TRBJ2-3	ASRRRGSDTQY